Described below is a single T cell receptor beta chain sequence and its context. No antigen is known for it. The PCR was carried out with 60 Vbeta primers and 13 Jbeta primers. Data came from immunoSEQ multiplex PCR; TCRdb stores just in-frame clones and leaves some out. Seen here are 180,000 or so clones, over 60% observed once, and the top ten hold about 1.5%. These data belong to a study of cytomegalovirus exposure and HLA in healthy donors. Regarding the study as a whole: The records held CMV serostatus as the only immune exposure information. Researchers reported in a later analysis that a missense DCLRE1C variant was tied to TCR beta V- and J-gene trimming. The study put some 160 TCR beta chains on its list as cytomegalovirus-associated.

In germline, CDR1 is MNHEY, CDR2 SMNVEV (reference sequence). The V end lost 1 base, the J end lost 3 bases, and 16 bases lay between the germline ends. This CDR3 contains 18 residues. The sequenced material came from PBMCs. The J gene is TRBJ1-6, the V gene TRBV27, with no clear D. The receptor's source is a man aged 18 to 35 in good health and CMV-seronegative. The CDR3 nucleotides read TGTGCCAGCAGTTTATACCCGCCAGGTTTAAACTATAATTCACCCCTCCACTTT. Residues: CASSLYPPGLNYNSPLHF.